This entry lists 27 T cell receptor beta chains sequenced from one sample in a study of tumor-infiltrating lymphocytes in localized non-small cell lung cancer. Libraries were prepared by immunoSEQ multiplex PCR; TCRdb keeps only in-frame clonotypes and omits some of them. The sample carries about 10,000 clones, 60% to 80% recorded once. The sample was uninvolved lung tissue not adjacent to the tumor. The receptor set was obtained from a human donor with non-small cell lung cancer.

This rearrangement joins TRBV5-4 to TRBJ1-2; tentative D call: TRBD1 (5 bases). The CDR3 runs to 14 residues. CDR1 SGHNT and CDR2 YYREEE come from the germline V gene (reference sequence). V lost 4 bases to trimming and J lost 11 bases, with 21 bases between them. The CDR3: CASSQPTGDQRYTF. In DNA form, the CDR3 reads TGTGCCAGCAGCCAGCCCACCGGGGACCAGCGGTACACCTTC. Full variable domain (remainder filled in from reference TRBV5-4 and TRBJ1-2): ETGVTQSPTHLIKTRGQQVTLRCSSQSGHNTVSWYQQALGQGPQFIFQYYREEENGRGNFPPRFSGLQFPNYSSELNVNALELDDSALYLCASSQPTGDQRYTFGSGTRLTVV.

The chain combines TRBV4-2 with TRBJ1-1, with D maybe TRBD1 (5 bases). The V gene's germline CDR1 is LGHNA and CDR2 YNFKEQ. The ends were cut back, 1 base at V and 5 bases at J, with 14 bases in the middle. The CDR3 spans 15 residues. The CDR3: CASSQGSPRGTEAFF. Here the CDR3 DNA reads TGTGCCAGCAGCCAAGGAAGCCCTCGGGGGACTGAAGCTTTCTTT.

The chain has TRBV6-8 and TRBJ2-1, with D possibly matching TRBD1 (6 bases). Trimming took off 6 bases at V and 7 bases at J, with 10 bases between the two ends. CDR3 length equals 12 residues. CDR1 is MNHGY and CDR2 is SAAAGT in the germline V gene. The CDR3 region has the DNA TGTGCCAGCAGGGGAACAGGGAATGAGCAGTTCTTC. Residues: CASRGTGNEQFF.

The J gene is TRBJ2-2, the V gene TRBV5-4; 16 nucleotides match TRBD2. Germline V gene sequence: CDR1 SGHNT, CDR2 YYREEE (reference sequence). Losses at the gene ends were 0 bases for V and 4 bases for J; bases not matched to a gene: 6. The CDR3 spans 19 residues. This chain's CDR3 is CASSLEGLAGGRTTGELFF. In DNA, the CDR3 is TGTGCCAGCAGCTTGGAGGGACTAGCGGGGGGGCGTACCACCGGGGAGCTGTTTTTT.

The chain uses TRBV18 and TRBJ2-3, with D unclear. Germline V lookup: CDR1 KGHSH, CDR2 LQKENI. The V and J ends lost 6 bases and 5 bases respectively, with 6 bases between them. The CDR3 sequence is 11 residues long. The DNA for the CDR3 is TGTGCCAGCTCCGGGCAAGATACGCAGTATTTT. This sequence encodes CASSGQDTQYF.

The genes are TRBV13 and TRBJ2-3; 14 bases are a match to TRBD2. CDR3 length: 19 residues. Per the germline V gene, CDR1 is PRHDT and CDR2 is FYEKMQ (reference sequence). The junction had 11 bases not matched to a gene; V was cut back by 5 bases and J by 1 base. CDR3 protein: CASSGGGLAGGAGTDTQYF. The CDR3 bases are TGTGCCAGCAGCGGTGGTGGACTAGCGGGGGGTGCGGGCACAGATACGCAGTATTTT.

The J gene is TRBJ2-2, the V gene TRBV7-2, with TRBD2 matching 9 bases. V dropped 2 bases and J dropped 4; count of bases not matched to a gene: 8. The CDR3 has 17 residues. From germline, CDR1 is SGHTA and CDR2 FQGNSA. DNA for the CDR3: TGTGCCAGCAGCTTAAAAAACGGAGCGGGGGGCACCGGGGAGCTGTTTTTT. It codes for CASSLKNGAGGTGELFF.

This clone has just one count. V gene TRBV10-3 combines with J gene TRBJ2-1; 14 nucleotides agree with TRBD2. The V and J ends lost 10 bases and 0 bases, in that order; junction bases with no gene match: 5. This CDR3 comprises 16 residues. CDR1 and CDR2 (germline): ENHRY, SYGVKD. Here the CDR3 reads CATRTSGGSSYNEQFF. The CDR3 DNA is TGTGCCACTAGGACTAGCGGGGGGAGCTCCTACAATGAGCAGTTCTTC.

This clone came up a few times. The genes are TRBV6-6 and TRBJ2-1; D remains ambiguous. The germline V gene encodes CDR1 MNHNY and CDR2 SVGAGI (reference sequence). The V end was cut by 6 bases, the J end by 9 bases, with 12 bases between. The CDR3 extends over 12 amino acids. The CDR3 coding sequence is TGTGCCAGCAGCCAACAATCCCCTGAGCAGTTCTTC. Translated: CASSQQSPEQFF.

CDR3: CASSLVPGAYEQYF. The CDR3 coding sequence is TGCGCCAGCAGCTTGGTTCCCGGAGCCTACGAGCAGTACTTC. The V call is TRBV5-1, the J call TRBJ2-7, with no clear D. The V and J ends lost 0 bases and 2 bases respectively, with 9 bases between them. The CDR3 extends over 14 amino acids. Germline V CDR1 and CDR2: SGHRS, YFSETQ.

The rearrangement links TRBV5-1 to TRBJ2-3; D gene unclear. Per the germline V gene, CDR1 is SGHRS and CDR2 is YFSETQ. Trimming took 0 bases from V and 4 from J, leaving 6 bases between them. There are 13 residues in the CDR3. The CDR3 bases are TGCGCCAGCAGCTTGGCCGATCCAGATACGCAGTATTTT. It translates to CASSLADPDTQYF.

Judged by abundance, this clone is medium-sized (0.01 to 0.1%). This sequence joins TRBV5-4 and TRBJ2-2, with 12 bases identical to TRBD2. Unmatched junction bases numbered 8, after V lost 0 bases and J lost 5 bases. Germline assignment: CDR1 SGHNT and CDR2 YYREEE (reference sequence). This CDR3 contains 18 residues. In DNA form, the CDR3 reads TGTGCCAGCAGCTTGGCCGGGCTAGCGGGGGGGTATACCGGGGAGCTGTTTTTT. It codes for CASSLAGLAGGYTGELFF.

This clone was counted a few times. The chain is built from TRBV9 and TRBJ2-5, with 10 bases matching TRBD2. Germline V gene data show CDR1 as SGDLS and CDR2 as YYNGEE. The CDR3 covers 14 residues. After removal of 2 bases from V and 5 bases from J, the junction contained 3 bases not matched to a gene. DNA for the CDR3: TGTGCCAGCAGCGTGGTAGCGGGGGGTGAGACCCAGTACTTC. Its protein is CASSVVAGGETQYF.

The chain is built from TRBV28 and TRBJ1-1, with D hard to call. V dropped 2 bases and J dropped 11 bases, with 12 bases sitting between them. Per germline, CDR1 MDHEN and CDR2 SYDVKM. The CDR3 runs to 12 residues. Here the CDR3 DNA reads TGTGCCAGCAGTTTACAAAATATCAGGGCTTTCTTT. Translation gives CASSLQNIRAFF.

The rearrangement uses TRBV4-1 and TRBJ1-1; unclear D gene. The V end lost 8 bases, the J end lost 0 bases, and 19 bases lay between the germline ends. Germline V CDR1 and CDR2: MGHRA, YSYEKL. The CDR3 extends over 16 amino acids. The CDR3 protein is CASRPIIGRLNTEAFF. CDR3 nucleotides: TGCGCCAGCCGTCCCATAATTGGCCGATTGAACACTGAAGCTTTCTTT.

This chain uses TRBV11-3 with TRBJ2-3; D remains ambiguous. Germline V gives CDR1 SGHNT, CDR2 YENEEA. V lost 2 bases, J lost 1 base, and 13 bases lay in between. This CDR3 region has 16 residues. CDR3 coding DNA: TGTGCCAGCAGCTTAAAGCCGGCCCTGGGCACAGATACGCAGTATTTT. Translating it yields CASSLKPALGTDTQYF.

The chain combines TRBV4-2 with TRBJ2-1, with 13 positions matching TRBD2. Trimming cost V 0 bases and J 15 bases; bases outside gene matches: 8. Germline V gives CDR1 LGHNA, CDR2 YNFKEQ. This CDR3 comprises 15 residues. The CDR3 DNA reads TGTGCCAGCAGCCAAGAACTAGCGGGGGGGCCTCCCCCGTTCTTC. Amino acids: CASSQELAGGPPPFF.

This clone was found a few times. V and J are TRBV19 and TRBJ1-1; D perhaps matches TRBD1 (6 bases). Trimming left V 6 bases short and J 5 bases short, with 16 bases between. CDR1 and CDR2 from the germline V gene are LNHDA and SQIVND (reference sequence). The CDR3 is made up of 14 amino acids. The CDR3 sequence is CASRGLLGQTEAFF. The CDR3 nucleotides are TGTGCCAGTAGGGGTCTATTAGGACAGACTGAAGCTTTCTTT.

V usage is TRBV15 and J usage is TRBJ1-2; D gene uncertain. Germline-derived CDR1 and CDR2 are LNHNV and YYDKDF (reference sequence). Trimming removed 1 base from V and 0 bases from J, with 6 bases in between. The CDR3 runs 14 residues. The CDR3 loop is CATSRAGTNYGYTF. The CDR3, as DNA: TGTGCCACCAGCAGAGCCGGAACTAACTATGGCTACACCTTC.

The rearrangement joins TRBV5-5 to TRBJ2-1; 11 bases align to TRBD2. Losses at the gene ends were 0 bases for V and 8 bases for J; bases not matched to a gene: 7. CDR1 and CDR2 (germline): SGHKS, YYEKEE (reference sequence). The CDR3 totals 16 residues. The CDR3 spells CASSLGPGLADHEQFF. The CDR3 DNA reads as TGTGCCAGCAGCTTGGGGCCGGGACTAGCGGATCATGAGCAGTTCTTC.

The chain joins TRBV2 to TRBJ1-1; 11 bases fit TRBD1. The CDR3 extends over 14 amino acids. The ends lost 4 bases at V and 7 bases at J; junction bases unmatched: 5. Germline V gene lookup returns CDR1 SNHLY and CDR2 FYNNEI. The CDR3 loop is CASSARDRGSEAFF. The CDR3 DNA reads TGTGCCAGCAGTGCCCGGGACAGGGGGAGTGAAGCTTTCTTT.

The rearrangement links TRBV7-3 to TRBJ2-7, with D perhaps given as TRBD1 or TRBD2 (5 bases each). CDR3 length: 14 residues. Trimming cost V 5 bases and J 7 bases, with 18 bases left between them. Germline CDR1 reads SGHTA; CDR2 reads FQGTGA. CDR3 in DNA: TGTGCCAGCAGCCCCCGGGACCCCTTTGGGGAGCAGTACTTC. It yields the protein CASSPRDPFGEQYF.

This clone has just a few counts. This chain uses TRBV15 with TRBJ2-1, with TRBD2 matching 8 bases. The CDR3 runs 15 residues. The germline CDR1 and CDR2 sequences are LNHNV and YYDKDF (reference sequence). The V and J ends lost 0 bases and 6 bases, in that order; junction bases with no gene match: 4. CDR3 nucleotides: TGTGCCACCAGCAGAGAGGCCGGGGGGGCCAATGAGCAGTTCTTC. This encodes CATSREAGGANEQFF.

The chain couples TRBV5-1 to TRBJ2-3; D is unresolved. V lost 4 bases, J lost 2 bases, and 14 bases lay in between. Germline V gene data show CDR1 as SGHRS and CDR2 as YFSETQ. CDR3 length: 15 residues. The CDR3 sequence is CASSALEMTTDTQYF. The CDR3 region has the DNA TGCGCCAGCAGCGCCCTCGAAATGACCACAGATACGCAGTATTTT.

This clone was counted a single time. V and J are TRBV5-5 and TRBJ2-7; TRBD1 agrees at 10 bases. This CDR3 spans 14 amino acids. J lost 2 bases, V lost 4 bases, and 3 bases had no gene match. In germline, CDR1 is SGHKS, CDR2 YYEKEE (reference sequence). CDR3 sequence reads: CASSRGTGAYEQYF. Written as DNA, the CDR3 is TGTGCCAGCAGCCGCGGGACAGGGGCCTACGAGCAGTACTTC.

This chain links TRBV19 with TRBJ2-5; TRBD2 agrees at 10 bases. V dropped 3 bases and J dropped 2; count of bases not matched to a gene: 15. The CDR3 has 19 residues. Germline CDR1 and CDR2: LNHDA and SQIVND (reference sequence). The CDR3: CASSIVAGGSLPHQETQYF. In nucleotides, the CDR3 is TGTGCCAGTAGTATCGTAGCGGGGGGCTCCCTCCCCCATCAAGAGACCCAGTACTTC.

This clone was seen only a few times. V is TRBV5-1 and J is TRBJ1-2, with D perhaps matching TRBD1 (6 bases). Trimming cost V 0 bases and J 2 bases, with 11 bases left between them. The CDR3 loop spans 15 amino acids. In germline, CDR1 is SGHRS, CDR2 YFSETQ. The CDR3 DNA reads as TGCGCCAGCAGCTTGGAGGCAGGGGCCAACTATGGCTACACCTTC. Its protein product is CASSLEAGANYGYTF.